In its sample, the clone carrying this T cell receptor beta chain was seen many times. Its antigen remains unknown. The data originate from a study of read filtering for tumor transcriptome and immune sequencing. As for the study in general: RNA-seq yielded only roughly 85 to 1,400 TCR reads, IR-seq about 3.5 to 10.27 million. Study conclusions and caveats: About 80% of IR-seq clonotypes had a single read, yet these held around 3.5% of reads. RNA-seq captured clonotypes less deeply and reliably than IR-seq.

Bone marrow was sampled from every patient at the time of active disease. The CDR3 extends over 15 amino acids. Looked up from germline, CDR1 is SGHRS and CDR2 is YFSETQ. V was clipped by 3 bases and J by 2 bases, with 14 bases between them. Molecular barcoded adaptors covering alpha/delta and beta/gamma chains were used on approximately 400 ng RNA. Each CDR3 protein gets one entry after TCRdb re-called the reads with MiXCR. The sample lists some 48,000 distinct CDR3 sequences; roughly 19% were seen once. The sequence came from a donor at least 40 years old with multiple myeloma. The material sequenced was a population of CD138-negative cells sorted from bone marrow. This chain joins TRBV5-1 and TRBJ1-1, with D possibly being TRBD1 (5 bases). The CDR3 reads CASSSGHQQNTEAFF. Here the CDR3 DNA reads TGCGCCAGCAGCTCCGGACACCAGCAAAACACTGAAGCTTTCTTT.